This T cell receptor beta chain stems from a study of T cells in Graves' hyperthyroidism and ophthalmopathy. With a duration under 2 months, the hyperthyroidism was newly diagnosed in patients aged 18 to 65. RNA transcripts served as the template for amplifying TCR beta CDR3 regions. The TCR CDR3 was amplified in a first-round RT-PCR using the HTBI primer set. TCRdb fed the multiplex PCR reads into MiXCR, producing one record per CDR3 protein. Of some 800,000 distinct CDR3 sequences in the sample, over 35% were seen once. The sample comprised blood. This receptor was taken from a man between 18 and 29 years old with Graves' hyperthyroidism.

CDR3 loop: CSARSRLGGQIIVENTIYF. For the CDR3, the DNA is TGCAGTGCTAGATCTCGGCTCGGGGGACAAATTATCGTCGAAAACACCATATATTTT. This chain joins TRBV20-1 and TRBJ1-3, with a possible D match to TRBD1 (6 bases). Trimming took off 2 bases at V and 6 bases at J, with 29 bases between the two ends. The germline V gene encodes CDR1 DFQATT and CDR2 SNEGSKA (reference sequence). The CDR3 is 19 amino acids.